These T cell receptor beta chains were read from a single sample in a study of response to subunit inactivated influenza vaccine. From the RT-PCR reads, TCRdb called clonotypes with MiXCR, one entry per CDR3 protein. The sample gives roughly 710,000 distinct CDR3 sequences, 12% to 15% of which show up once; roughly 7.2% is in the top ten. This specimen consisted of PBMCs from blood, obtained around two weeks before vaccination. These receptors originate from a man aged 45-65 years who received an inactivated influenza vaccine. Each CDR3 is given with its conserved first and last residue. Rows give clone size only sometimes, using once, few, many, or a class for an expanded clone.

j_call | clone_size | v_call | cdr3_aa
TRBJ2-7 | NA | TRBV11-1 | CASSLEETSGRSYYEQYF
TRBJ2-3 | NA | TRBV20-1 | CSARENPGPPSTDTQYF
TRBJ1-1 | few | TRBV30 | CAWSLINPNTEAFF
TRBJ1-2 | few | TRBV28 | CASSFAGKDGYTF
TRBJ2-5 | NA | TRBV12-3/TRBV12-4 | CASSLGVPPLTQYF
TRBJ2-5 | many | TRBV6-2/TRBV6-3 | CASSPGVETQYF
TRBJ2-3 | NA | TRBV4-3 | CASSQGSAGAQEDTQYF
TRBJ2-3 | NA | TRBV6-2/TRBV6-3 | CASSGQGPTDTQYF
TRBJ2-4 | few | TRBV6-2/TRBV6-3 | CASSSPLAYIQYF
TRBJ2-4 | few | TRBV7-9 | CASSRPGVAKNIQYF
TRBJ2-3 | few | TRBV28 | CASSPREGLYTAQYF
TRBJ2-7 | NA | TRBV7-7 | CASSLARVGYHEQYF
TRBJ2-1 | NA | TRBV6-5 | CASSYGGYSYNEQFF
TRBJ1-3 | NA | TRBV7-9 | CASSFDGQGGNTIYF
TRBJ2-1 | few | TRBV27 | CASSLWGLVGASGSGNEQFF
TRBJ1-2 | few | TRBV7-3 | CASSFGRVYNYGYTF
TRBJ2-3 | many | TRBV18 | CASSPWEADTQYF
TRBJ2-1 | many | TRBV12-3/TRBV12-4 | CASSFYNEQFF
TRBJ2-5 | NA | TRBV5-1 | CASSFRQGVVETQYF
TRBJ2-1 | few | TRBV20-1 | CSAREGTRSYNEQFF
TRBJ2-7 | many | TRBV10-3 | CAIKNREEGEQYF
TRBJ2-2 | NA | TRBV4-1 | CASSRGQDTGELFF
TRBJ1-2 | NA | TRBV4-2 | CASSQVSGRQNYGYTF
TRBJ2-1 | NA | TRBV6-6 | CASSYSRLNEQFF
TRBJ2-1 | many | TRBV7-3 | CASSLWASGSADEQFF
TRBJ2-7 | NA | TRBV5-1 | CASSKSSGTGYEQYF
TRBJ2-7 | few | TRBV3-1 | CASRHTGTRGGEQYF
TRBJ2-1 | NA | TRBV9 | CASSVSGGNNNNEQFF
TRBJ1-6 | many | TRBV20-1 | CSAREVGNSPLHF
TRBJ2-5 | many | TRBV20-1 | CSAKGGSGRLETQYF
TRBJ2-3 | NA | TRBV12-3/TRBV12-4 | CASSWTGGRDTQYF
TRBJ2-5 | few | TRBV12-3/TRBV12-4 | CASSRGLADQETQYF
TRBJ2-7 | NA | TRBV6-5 | CASSYSKAHEQYF
TRBJ2-7 | NA | TRBV6-1 | CASSDRDTSYEQYF
TRBJ2-1 | NA | TRBV9 | CASSVGSSNEQFF
TRBJ2-3 | few | TRBV28 | CASSKAGPSTDTQYF
TRBJ2-3 | many | TRBV18 | CASSPKPGFQDTQYF
TRBJ2-3 | NA | TRBV4-1 | CASSQGTITDTQYF
TRBJ2-3 | few | TRBV4-2 | CASKPGQGVGTDTQYF
TRBJ1-5 | few | TRBV7-8 | CASSLSTGVNQPQHF
TRBJ2-4 | NA | TRBV29-1 | CSVEGYKNIQYF
TRBJ2-2 | NA | TRBV6-1 | CASCTDPPPNTGELFF
TRBJ1-3 | few | TRBV10-3 | CAISGGRQASLNTIYF
TRBJ1-5 | few | TRBV3-1 | CASSPIGVQPQHF
TRBJ1-1 | many | TRBV20-1 | CSATTTGMNTEAFF
TRBJ2-7 | many | TRBV5-1 | CASSLGDSNYEQYF
TRBJ2-3 | NA | TRBV15 | CATTLGLGRENTQYF
TRBJ2-5 | NA | TRBV25-1 | CASRMDRGLGETQYF
TRBJ2-7 | NA | TRBV19 | CASSIRRGGNSYEQYF
TRBJ2-5 | many | TRBV4-3 | CASSQDPRETQYF
TRBJ2-7 | many | TRBV3-1 | CASSQVGYEQYF
TRBJ2-2 | few | TRBV18 | CASSPPQNADRRNTGELFF
TRBJ2-7 | few | TRBV25-1 | CASSLGRGYYEQYF